These 11 T cell receptor beta chains share one sample of origin, sequenced in a study of early T cells in non-severe SARS-CoV-2 infection. TCRdb reprocessed the 5' RACE reads with MiXCR, giving one entry per CDR3 protein. Among over 50,000 distinct CDR3 sequences, more than 13% were seen once, and the ten largest hold 9% to 10%. The sample here was whole blood, taken at baseline. These receptor sequences come from an adult who was a healthcare worker with PCR-confirmed SARS-CoV-2 infection or an uninfected control (not recorded which).

This clonotype was detected a few times. The chain carries TRBV10-1 and TRBJ1-2; D gene unclear. V shed 3 bases and J shed 6 bases, with 14 bases lying between them. In germline, CDR1 is WNHNN, CDR2 SYGVQD (reference sequence). CDR3 length: 14 residues. CDR3 protein: CASSDASVLHGYTF. The CDR3 DNA is TGCGCCAGCAGTGATGCCTCGGTCCTCCATGGCTACACCTTC.

In its sample, this clonotype was seen a few times. A much larger clonotype is one base distant, so this may be a read error. The CDR3: CASSGGTDTQYF. CDR3 coding DNA: TGTGCCAGCAGCGGGGGCACAGATACGCAGTATTTT. The V and J genes are TRBV11-1 and TRBJ2-3; the D is unclear. Germline V gives CDR1 SGHAT, CDR2 FQDESV (reference sequence). This CDR3 has 12 residues. Trimming took 5 bases from V and 1 from J, leaving 4 bases between them.

The genes are TRBV5-5 and TRBJ1-1; possibly TRBD1 for D (5 bases). This CDR3 contains 14 residues. Per the germline V gene, CDR1 is SGHKS and CDR2 is YYEKEE (reference sequence). V was pared by 4 bases and J by 4 bases, with 14 bases between. In nucleotides, the CDR3 is TGTGCCAGCAGCACAGGACCCCAGGGCACTGAAGCTTTCTTT. Amino acid sequence: CASSTGPQGTEAFF.

The table lists this clonotype with many counts. The DNA for the CDR3 is TGCAGCGTTGAAGATCCTCTGGGCCAAGATACGCAGTATTTT. This encodes CSVEDPLGQDTQYF. This chain connects TRBV29-1 to TRBJ2-3; D is undetermined. CDR1 is SQVTM and CDR2 is ANQGSEA in the germline V gene. This CDR3 is 14 amino acids long. V was trimmed by 0 bases and J by 5 bases, leaving 12 bases between them.

This clonotype has at least ten counts. V usage is TRBV6-5 and J usage is TRBJ2-2; D not certain. Trimming stripped 2 bases from V and 8 bases from J, with 6 bases between. The CDR3 sequence is 12 residues long. The germline gives CDR1 MNHEY, CDR2 SVGAGI. The CDR3 DNA reads TGTGCCAGCAGTTACCCTCCTGGGGAGCTGTTTTTT. Translation: CASSYPPGELFF.

This clonotype turned up a few times. The chain combines TRBV6-4 with TRBJ1-5; D may be TRBD1 (6 bases). Germline V gene data show CDR1 as MRHNA and CDR2 as SNTAGT. There are 14 residues in the CDR3. With 2 bases removed from V and 6 bases from J, the gap between germline ends came to 11 bases. The CDR3 sequence is CASSDAGGGQPQHF. The CDR3 DNA sequence: TGTGCCAGCAGTGACGCGGGAGGGGGTCAGCCCCAGCATTTT.

Many counts were recorded for this clonotype. CDR3 in amino acids: CAWSETVNGYTF. CDR3 coding DNA: TGTGCCTGGAGTGAGACAGTGAATGGCTACACCTTC. The V and J genes are TRBV30 and TRBJ1-2, with D perhaps matching TRBD1 (5 bases). The CDR3 runs to 12 residues. Trimming removed 1 base from V and 6 bases from J, with 9 bases in between. Germline CDR1 is GTSNPN and CDR2 is SVGIG (reference sequence).

This clonotype appeared a few times. The CDR3 nucleotides read TGCGCCAGCAGCTTACTCGGCGACAGGGCCGGCGGGGAGCTGTTTTTT. This translates into CASSLLGDRAGGELFF. V is TRBV5-1 and J is TRBJ2-2, with TRBD1 identical over 7 bases. The length of the CDR3 is 16 residues. Germline V gives CDR1 SGHRS, CDR2 YFSETQ. Unmatched junction bases numbered 11, after V lost 2 bases and J lost 7 bases.

This clonotype has only one observation. V is TRBV14 and J is TRBJ2-5; 8 bases match TRBD1. Looked up from germline, CDR1 is SGHDN and CDR2 is FVKESK. The J segment lost 5 bases and the V segment lost 4 bases, leaving 9 bases of the junction unmatched. CDR3 length: 15 amino acids. This CDR3 reads CASSPRTGKGETQYF. CDR3 nucleotides: TGTGCCAGCAGCCCCCGGACAGGGAAAGGGGAGACCCAGTACTTC.

The chain has TRBV28 and TRBJ2-4; no clear D gene. Trimming left V 3 bases short and J 0 bases short, with 9 bases between. Germline loops: CDR1 MDHEN, CDR2 SYDVKM. The CDR3 totals 15 residues. The CDR3 here is CASSLESLAKNIQYF. In nucleotides, the CDR3 is TGTGCCAGCAGTTTGGAGTCTCTAGCCAAAAACATTCAGTACTTC.

J is TRBJ2-1 and V is TRBV29-1, with D unclear. Trimming took 6 bases from V and 13 from J, leaving 19 bases between them. Germline-derived CDR1 and CDR2 are SQVTM and ANQGSEA. The CDR3 is 12 residues long. The CDR3 sequence is CSVNSDQRHQFF. DNA of the CDR3: TGCAGCGTCAACAGCGATCAACGGCACCAGTTCTTC.